These 26 T cell receptor beta chains were all obtained from the same sample, sequenced in a study of blood T cell repertoires in COVID-19. Generated by immunoSEQ multiplex PCR, the TCRdb table keeps only in-frame clones and is missing some. The sample shows hundreds of thousands of clones, around nine tenths of them seen only once. The sample comprised peripheral blood. The receptors here all came from a woman in her 70s with COVID-19, enrolled during active disease.

The chain links TRBV5-1 to TRBJ2-5; 15 nucleotides agree with TRBD2. Per the germline V gene, CDR1 is SGHRS and CDR2 is YFSETQ. The CDR3 consists of 16 residues. V trimming: 6 bases; J trimming: 5 bases; junction bases outside the gene matches: 8. DNA for the CDR3: TGCGCCAGCACAGGACTAGCGGGGGGGCTGCCCGAGACCCAGTACTTC. Amino acids: CASTGLAGGLPETQYF. Complete variable domain (other parts from reference TRBV5-1 and TRBJ2-5): KAGVTQTPRYLIKTRGQQVTLSCSPISGHRSVSWYQQTPGQGLQFLFEYFSETQRNKGNFPGRFSGRQFSNSRSEMNVSTLELGDSALYLCASTGLAGGLPETQYFGPGTRLLVL.

The rearrangement joins TRBV6-2 or TRBV6-3 to TRBJ1-2; no firm D call. The CDR3 extends over 12 amino acids. Germline V lookup: CDR1 MNHEY, CDR2 SVGEGT. The V and J ends lost 5 bases and 5 bases respectively, with 9 bases between them. CDR3 loop: CASSPRVYGYTF. Here the CDR3 DNA reads TGTGCCAGCAGTCCCCGAGTATATGGCTACACCTTC.

The J gene is TRBJ1-5, the V gene TRBV5-6; unclear D gene. The ends were cut back, 2 bases at V and 7 bases at J, with 16 bases in the middle. This CDR3 comprises 15 residues. Germline values: CDR1 SGHDT, CDR2 YYEEEE. The CDR3 nucleotides read TGTGCCAGCAGCTTTAATTGGGCAAGGAGGCAGCCCCAGCATTTT. Its protein is CASSFNWARRQPQHF.

V and J are TRBV4-1 and TRBJ2-2, with 7 bases aligning to TRBD1. Germline trimming cut 0 bases from V and 7 bases from J; bases unmatched to any gene: 11. The CDR3 length is 17 residues. Germline values: CDR1 MGHRA, CDR2 YSYEKL. Here the CDR3 reads CASSQEIRGNSGGELFF. The CDR3 region has the DNA TGCGCCAGCAGCCAAGAGATCAGGGGGAATAGTGGCGGGGAGCTGTTTTTT.

The V gene is TRBV7-2, the J gene TRBJ2-5; 8 nucleotides match TRBD2. Germline V gene lookup returns CDR1 SGHTA and CDR2 FQGNSA. CDR3 length: 15 residues. J was trimmed by 7 bases and V by 3 bases; bases with no gene match: 10. The CDR3 loop reads CASSLGTGGPATQYF. CDR3 coding DNA: TGTGCCAGCAGCTTGGGCACGGGGGGGCCGGCGACCCAGTACTTC. The full variable domain, rest sourced from reference TRBV7-2 and TRBJ2-5, is GAGVSQSPSNKVTEKGKDVELRCDPISGHTALYWYRQSLGQGLEFLIYFQGNSAPDKSGLPSDRFSAERTGGSVSTLTIQRTQQEDSAVYLCASSLGTGGPATQYFGPGTRLLVL.

The chain has TRBV19 and TRBJ1-5; 8 bases match TRBD1. The junction had 12 bases not matched to a gene; V was cut back by 3 bases and J by 2 bases. The CDR3 has 18 amino acids. Germline loops: CDR1 LNHDA, CDR2 SQIVND (reference sequence). The CDR3 sequence is CASSMEFGSGGGNQPQHF. The CDR3, as DNA: TGTGCCAGTAGTATGGAATTTGGGTCAGGGGGCGGCAATCAGCCCCAGCATTTT.

The V gene is TRBV3-1 (or the pseudogene TRBV3-2), the J gene TRBJ1-1; unclear D gene. CDR3 size: 15 residues. Deletions cut 4 bases from V and 0 bases from J, with 12 bases between. Germline loops: CDR1 LGHDT, CDR2 YNNKEL (reference sequence). The CDR3 spells CASSPAGNLNTEAFF. CDR3 coding DNA: TGTGCCAGCAGCCCCGCGGGCAATTTGAACACTGAAGCTTTCTTT.

CDR3 sequence (DNA): TGTGCCAGCAGTGAACTGGGGAGGCAAGAGACCCAGTACTTC. Translated: CASSELGRQETQYF. This rearrangement joins TRBV25-1 to TRBJ2-5; TRBD2 might be the D (6 bases). CDR1 is MGHDK and CDR2 is SYGVNS in the germline V gene. Trimming took 2 bases from V and 2 from J, leaving 9 bases between them. The CDR3 covers 14 residues.

This chain links TRBV19 with TRBJ1-1; tentatively, D is TRBD1 (5 bases). V was clipped by 8 bases and J by 2 bases, with 12 bases between them. Germline V gene lookup returns CDR1 LNHDA and CDR2 SQIVND (reference sequence). The CDR3 has 13 residues. In DNA, the CDR3 is TGTGCCAGTGGCAGGGCCATCAACACTGAAGCTTTCTTT. This encodes CASGRAINTEAFF.

On this clone: Distinct nucleotide sequences in the sample also encode this CDR3. J is TRBJ2-3 and V is TRBV5-1, with 8 bases lining up with TRBD2. The CDR3 runs to 15 residues. CDR1 is SGHRS, CDR2 YFSETQ, per germline. Trimming removed 2 bases from V and 6 bases from J; junction bases left unmatched: 8. The CDR3 nucleotides read TGCGCCAGCAGCTTTAGCGGGGCCGGAACGGATACGCAGTATTTT. Translating it yields CASSFSGAGTDTQYF.

The table lists this clone with many counts. The V gene is TRBV2, the J gene TRBJ1-2; 8 positions agree with TRBD1. This CDR3 comprises 15 residues. V was clipped by 7 bases and J by 3 bases; unmatched bases: 10. Germline V lookup: CDR1 SNHLY, CDR2 FYNNEI. The CDR3 loop is CASMRSATGDYGYTF. The CDR3 DNA follows: TGTGCCAGCATGAGGAGTGCGACAGGGGACTATGGCTACACCTTC.

The chain carries TRBV9 and TRBJ2-3; perhaps TRBD2 as D (5 bases). This CDR3 is built from 13 residues. CDR1 and CDR2 from the germline V gene are SGDLS and YYNGEE. V was pared by 0 bases and J by 6 bases, with 8 bases between. CDR3 amino acids: CASSVESGDTQYF. The CDR3, as DNA: TGTGCCAGCAGCGTAGAATCGGGGGATACGCAGTATTTT.

The CDR3, as DNA: TGCAGCGTTGGTGGGGTTTCTAGCGGGGACATGTCCTACAATGAGCAGTTCTTC. Its protein product is CSVGGVSSGDMSYNEQFF. This chain links TRBV29-1 with TRBJ2-1; 9 nucleotides match TRBD2. Trimming cost V 4 bases and J 1 base; bases outside gene matches: 14. CDR1 and CDR2 (germline): SQVTM, ANQGSEA. The CDR3 sequence is 18 residues long.

This chain joins TRBV28 and TRBJ2-5, with TRBD1 matching over 10 bases. The germline CDR1 and CDR2 sequences are MDHEN and SYDVKM. The CDR3 spans 15 residues. V shed 6 bases and J 4 bases; nucleotides not matched to a gene: 8. CDR3 protein: CASRSRTGGGETQYF. Written as DNA, the CDR3 is TGTGCCAGCAGATCGCGGACAGGGGGGGGAGAGACCCAGTACTTC.

The chain uses TRBV14 and TRBJ1-2, with D unresolved. Germline-derived CDR1 and CDR2 are SGHDN and FVKESK. This CDR3 is 13 amino acids long. The V and J ends lost 2 bases and 6 bases respectively, with 10 bases between them. The CDR3, as DNA: TGTGCCAGCAGCCAAACCCCCACAGATGGCTACACCTTC. It yields the protein CASSQTPTDGYTF.

This clone was seen only a few times. The DNA of the CDR3 is TGTGCCAGCAGCCTGCTCCGGGTCCCCAACCGTGAGCAGTACTTC. It specifies CASSLLRVPNREQYF. V gene TRBV28 combines with J gene TRBJ2-7, with D unclear. The CDR3 sequence is 15 residues long. Germline CDR1 MDHEN, CDR2 SYDVKM. V lost 6 bases to trimming and J lost 7 bases, with 22 bases between them.

The V gene is TRBV24-1, the J gene TRBJ2-3, with D possibly TRBD1 on 6 matching bases. The V end lost 5 bases, the J end lost 1 base, and 9 bases lay between the germline ends. The CDR3 sequence is 14 residues long. Germline V gene lookup returns CDR1 KGHDR and CDR2 SFDVKD. As DNA, the CDR3 is TGTGCCACCAGTGTGGCAGGGGGCACAGATACGCAGTATTTT. It specifies CATSVAGGTDTQYF.

The CDR3 nucleotides read TGTGCCACCAGTGGAGCGGGGGGGCTAGAGCAGTTCTTC. Translation: CATSGAGGLEQFF. V usage is TRBV24-1 and J usage is TRBJ2-1; TRBD2 aligns across 10 bases. V lost 5 bases and J lost 10; bases outside the gene matches: 4. The CDR3 extends over 13 amino acids. Per the germline V gene, CDR1 is KGHDR and CDR2 is SFDVKD.

The gene calls are TRBV12-3 or TRBV12-4 and TRBJ2-1; D perhaps matches TRBD2 (5 bases). With 4 bases removed from V and 6 bases from J, the gap between germline ends came to 10 bases. The CDR3 spans 13 residues. The CDR3 here is CASSSSGPNEQFF. The CDR3 DNA reads TGTGCCAGCAGTTCCAGCGGTCCCAATGAGCAGTTCTTC.

The CDR3 nucleotides are TGTGCTAGTGGTTTGGTACCGGGGACAAGGAACACCGGGGAGCTGTTTTTT. Translated: CASGLVPGTRNTGELFF. The gene calls are TRBV12-5 and TRBJ2-2, with D maybe TRBD1 (6 bases). Germline V gene sequence: CDR1 LGHNT, CDR2 FRNRAP. Trimming removed 0 bases from V and 1 base from J, with 12 bases in between. CDR3 length: 17 residues.

This clone came up once. The chain combines TRBV4-1 with TRBJ1-2; 10 nucleotides agree with TRBD1. The CDR3 loop spans 18 amino acids. The ends lost 4 bases at V and 0 bases at J; junction bases unmatched: 11. In germline, CDR1 is MGHRA, CDR2 YSYEKL. The CDR3 DNA follows: TGCGCCAGCAGCCTGCATCCAATCGACAGGGGGCCTAACTATGGCTACACCTTC. Amino acid sequence: CASSLHPIDRGPNYGYTF.

The chain has TRBV6-1 and TRBJ2-2; D is unresolved. This CDR3 comprises 17 residues. Trimming left V 2 bases short and J 0 bases short, with 13 bases between. The V gene's germline CDR1 is MNHNS and CDR2 SASEGT. The CDR3 reads CASSEFYMIANTGELFF. The CDR3 region has the DNA TGTGCCAGCAGTGAATTTTATATGATAGCGAACACCGGGGAGCTGTTTTTT.

The chain recombines TRBV5-1 with TRBJ2-5; 8 nucleotides line up with TRBD1. CDR3 length: 16 amino acids. Trimming removed 4 bases from V and 0 bases from J; junction bases left unmatched: 8. The germline V gene has CDR1 SGHRS and CDR2 YFSETQ. The CDR3: CASSPGGQGHQETQYF. DNA for the CDR3: TGCGCCAGCAGCCCGGGCGGACAGGGACACCAAGAGACCCAGTACTTC.

The V gene is TRBV27, the J gene TRBJ1-1, with 9 bases identical to TRBD1. Losses at the gene ends were 10 bases for V and 1 base for J; bases not matched to a gene: 10. The germline CDR1 and CDR2 sequences are MNHEY and SMNVEV (reference sequence). This CDR3 spans 15 amino acids. For the CDR3, the DNA is TGTGCCACCGCCTCGGGACAGGGCCAGAACACTGAAGCTTTCTTT. Translation gives CATASGQGQNTEAFF.

The V call is TRBV7-3, the J call TRBJ2-1; TRBD2 might be the D (5 bases). V gave up 4 bases and J gave up 0 bases, with 10 bases separating them. This CDR3 has 15 residues. Germline values: CDR1 SGHTA, CDR2 FQGTGA. Written as DNA, the CDR3 is TGTGCCAGCAGCTCCCGGACTGGCTCCTACAATGAGCAGTTCTTC. Protein product: CASSSRTGSYNEQFF.

The chain links TRBV12-3 or TRBV12-4 to TRBJ2-7, with D unclear. CDR3 length: 11 amino acids. V lost 5 bases and J lost 6, with 8 bases in between. The CDR3 region has the DNA TGTGCCAGCAGTCACAGTGGCGAGCAGTACTTC. Translated, it gives CASSHSGEQYF.